The rows below give T cell receptor beta chains drawn from one sample of a study of shared clonotypes between healthy human individuals. Assay: immunoSEQ multiplex PCR; the TCRdb copy retains only in-frame clones and omits some. The sample yields 400,000 to 550,000 clones, less than 80% seen once. Sequencing was done on a sample of PBMCs. The source is a middle-aged woman in good health. Some clones in this sample may be carry-over from other donors' samples. Each CDR3 is given without its conserved first and last residue. D genes are given only for firm matches.

D gene	V gene	J gene	CDR3 protein
-	TRBV7-9	TRBJ2-1	ASSQSSINEQF
TRBD1	TRBV6-5	TRBJ2-6	ASNPDRAGANVLT
-	TRBV5-6	TRBJ2-7	ASSPKPGHSYEQY
TRBD2	TRBV5-1	TRBJ2-5	ASSPGLAGRQETQY
TRBD2	TRBV11-3	TRBJ2-2	ASSPGLAGPVELF
-	TRBV6-5	TRBJ1-6	ASSYAGQANSPLH
TRBD1	TRBV10-3	TRBJ1-1	AITKGQGYTEAF
-	TRBV7-6	TRBJ1-5	ASSPGRGGNQPQH
TRBD1	TRBV6-5	TRBJ2-1	ASSEDRGYNEQF
-	TRBV28	TRBJ2-7	ASSPTTRQDEQY
-	TRBV27	TRBJ2-7	ASSLWGRPGDYEQY
TRBD2	TRBV5-1	TRBJ2-1	ASSTGLEGNEQF
-	TRBV28	TRBJ2-7	ASRPGTTSYEQY
TRBD2	TRBV29-1	TRBJ2-7	SVATGTKEQY
TRBD2	TRBV10-1	TRBJ2-1	ASNGRFVDEQF
-	TRBV27	TRBJ2-3	ASSLIAPGVDHSPENTDTQY
-	TRBV7-2	TRBJ2-7	ASSLGRLSYEQY
-	TRBV9	TRBJ2-6	ASSVLSGANVLT
TRBD1	TRBV5-1	TRBJ2-5	ASSMSGTGGAETQY
TRBD2	TRBV19	TRBJ2-1	ASSTLPGLAGGPLGNEQF
-	TRBV7-9	TRBJ1-5	ASSLTGQPQH
-	TRBV11-2	TRBJ2-1	ASSSGPHTNEQF
-	TRBV7-6	TRBJ2-1	ASSPLPTSYNEQF
TRBD1	TRBV12-5	TRBJ2-3	ASAQTGGGDTQY
-	TRBV11-2	TRBJ2-3	ASSFRGSGDGTDTQY
-	TRBV6-6	TRBJ1-1	ASSVGSTEAF